This T cell receptor (beta chain) was profiled in a study of glioma-infiltrating T cells after dendritic cell vaccination. No glioblastoma patient carried an isocitrate dehydrogenase mutation. Comment on this clone: Its antigen is not identified.

Trimming removed 4 bases from V and 4 bases from J; junction bases left unmatched: 7. Germline V gene lookup returns CDR1 SNHLY and CDR2 FYNNEI. This CDR3 has 15 residues. Study-level results: Estimated pretreatment TIL content predicted outcome after dendritic cell vaccination. Few patients contributed both blood and tumor specimens.

Clones were sequenced by immunoSEQ multiplex PCR, and TCRdb holds only the in-frame ones, with some missing. The sample gives some 87,000 clones, over 75% of which show up once; 2.5% to 3% is in the top ten. Source: blood, taken before dendritic cell vaccination. V gene TRBV2 combines with J gene TRBJ1-2; 9 bases line up with TRBD1. The sequence came from a human donor with glioblastoma. CDR3 DNA sequence: TGTGCCAGCAGTGGCGGACGGACAGGGGCCTATGGCTACACCTTC. It encodes CASSGGRTGAYGYTF. Drawing the rest from reference TRBV2 and TRBJ1-2, the complete variable domain is EPEVTQTPSHQVTQMGQEVILRCVPISNHLYFYWYRQILGQKVEFLVSFYNNEISEKSEIFDDQFSVERPDGSNFTLKIRSTKLEDSAMYFCASSGGRTGAYGYTFGSGTRLTVV.